The clone carrying this T cell receptor (beta chain) has a count of ten or more. Its antigen is unidentified. The sample is drawn from a study of T cells after yellow fever vaccination. Notes on the study in general: From the bulk population, abundant clonotypes could contaminate and appear within FACS-sorted repertoires.

TCRdb re-analysed the 5' RACE reads in MiXCR, keeping a single row per CDR3 protein. The sample shows 100,000 to 150,000 distinct CDR3 sequences, under 8% of them seen only once. The source is a man between 18 and 35 years old who received the YFV17D yellow fever vaccine. Sequences were derived from CD4+ T cells sorted from PBMCs, sampled 10 days after the first yellow fever vaccination.

Here the CDR3 reads CSAPGRGATNEKLFF. DNA for the CDR3: TGCAGTGCCCCCGGTAGGGGCGCAACTAATGAAAAACTGTTTTTT. V is TRBV20-1 and J is TRBJ1-4; D perhaps matches TRBD1 (5 bases). The ends were cut back, 6 bases at V and 0 bases at J, with 14 bases in the middle. This CDR3 region has 15 residues. CDR1 is DFQATT and CDR2 is SNEGSKA in the germline V gene (reference sequence).